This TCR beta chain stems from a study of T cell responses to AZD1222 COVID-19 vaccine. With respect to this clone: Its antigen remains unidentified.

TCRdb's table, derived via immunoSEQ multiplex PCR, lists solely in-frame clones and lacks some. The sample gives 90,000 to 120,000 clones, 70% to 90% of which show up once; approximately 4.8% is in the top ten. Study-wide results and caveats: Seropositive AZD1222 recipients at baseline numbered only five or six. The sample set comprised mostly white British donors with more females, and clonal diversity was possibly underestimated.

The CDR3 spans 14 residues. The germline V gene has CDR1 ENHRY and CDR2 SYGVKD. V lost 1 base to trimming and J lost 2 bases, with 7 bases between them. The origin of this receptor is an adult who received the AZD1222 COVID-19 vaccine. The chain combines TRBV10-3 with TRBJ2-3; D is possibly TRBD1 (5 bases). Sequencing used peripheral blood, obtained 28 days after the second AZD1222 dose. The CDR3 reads CAISEWTNTDTQYF. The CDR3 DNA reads TGTGCCATCAGTGAGTGGACAAACACAGATACGCAGTATTTT.